This paragraph reports one TCR beta chain. Its antigen is as yet unknown. This CDR3 region has 14 residues. In germline, CDR1 is SGHKS, CDR2 YYEKEE (reference sequence). V lost 4 bases, J lost 3 bases, and 14 bases lay in between. The data were obtained in a study of T cell responses to AZD1222 COVID-19 vaccine. Study as a whole: Investigators merged groups given second doses at roughly 4 or roughly 12 weeks.

TCRdb's copy holds only in-frame clones and misses some; the assay was immunoSEQ multiplex PCR. There are about 96,000 clones in the sample; 80% to 90% occur only once, and more than 1.5% lies in the top ten. Study-wide results and limits: Elevations in Spike-specific TCR breadth and depth followed administration of two AZD1222 doses. Spike was spanned by vaccine-associated CD4 TCRs, which were dominant at 160-218 and 743-854. Sampled repertoires all dated from after the peak T cell response.

The clonotype originates from an adult in good health. Here the sequenced sample was peripheral blood, taken on day 0 of AZD1222 vaccination. The rearrangement uses TRBV5-5 and TRBJ2-7; no firm D call. CDR3 in amino acids: CASSPGPRGYEQYF. In DNA, the CDR3 is TGTGCCAGCAGCCCCGGGCCCCGAGGCTACGAGCAGTACTTC.